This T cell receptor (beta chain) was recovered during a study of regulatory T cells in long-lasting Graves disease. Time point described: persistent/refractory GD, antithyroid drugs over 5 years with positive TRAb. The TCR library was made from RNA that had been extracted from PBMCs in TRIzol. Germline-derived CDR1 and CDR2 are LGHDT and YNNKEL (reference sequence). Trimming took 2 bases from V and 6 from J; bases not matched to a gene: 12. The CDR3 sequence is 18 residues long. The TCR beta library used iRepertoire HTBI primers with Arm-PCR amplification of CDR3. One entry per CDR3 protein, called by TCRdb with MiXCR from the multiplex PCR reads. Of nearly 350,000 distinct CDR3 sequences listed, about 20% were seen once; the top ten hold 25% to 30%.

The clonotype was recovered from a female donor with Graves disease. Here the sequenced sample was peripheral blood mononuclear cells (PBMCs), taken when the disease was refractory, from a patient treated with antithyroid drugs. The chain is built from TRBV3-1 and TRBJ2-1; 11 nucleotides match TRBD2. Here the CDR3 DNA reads TGTGCCAGCAGCCAAACAGGGACTAGCGGACCCCGGGGCAATGAGCAGTTCTTC. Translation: CASSQTGTSGPRGNEQFF.